These 22 T cell receptor beta chains were sequenced from one sample in a study of T cell repertoires in ileal Crohn's disease. The time point here: neoterminal ileum biopsy at postoperative endoscopy, about 6 months after surgery. Clones were read by immunoSEQ multiplex PCR, and TCRdb kept only the in-frame ones, dropping some. The sample includes 4,500 to 7,000 clones, roughly 69% seen only once; the top ten take just under 30%. Source material: ileal tissue. These receptors were obtained from an adult with Crohn's disease.

V is TRBV28 and J is TRBJ1-3; the D gene is possibly TRBD1 (5 bases). The germline gives CDR1 MDHEN, CDR2 SYDVKM. The CDR3 is 15 amino acids. Trimming shortened V by 3 bases and J by 2 bases, and 11 bases separated the two germline ends. CDR3 in DNA: TGTGCCAGCAGTTTCCCGGGGGTGGCTGGAAACACCATATATTTT. Residues: CASSFPGVAGNTIYF.

The table lists this clone with a few counts. The chain carries TRBV6-1 and TRBJ2-1; 9 nucleotides line up with TRBD2. V lost 0 bases to trimming and J lost 3 bases; unmatched junction nucleotides: 0. The CDR3 is 15 residues long. Germline V lookup: CDR1 MNHNS, CDR2 SASEGT. This CDR3 reads CASSEAAGGYNEQFF. CDR3 nucleotides: TGTGCCAGCAGTGAAGCAGCGGGGGGCTACAATGAGCAGTTCTTC.

This rearrangement joins TRBV29-1 to TRBJ2-5; D is undetermined. The germline CDR1 and CDR2 sequences are SQVTM and ANQGSEA. V lost 4 bases, J lost 4 bases, and 13 bases lay in between. This CDR3 has 13 amino acids. The CDR3 nucleotides read TGCAGCGTTGCCAAGAGTGGGCGAGAGACCCAGTACTTC. Translation: CSVAKSGRETQYF.

J is TRBJ2-3 and V is TRBV19; D is undetermined. Germline V CDR1 and CDR2: LNHDA, SQIVND (reference sequence). Trimming removed 6 bases at V and 5 bases at J, with 9 bases between. There are 12 residues in the CDR3. The CDR3 DNA is TGTGCCAGTAGCAAGCAGCGAGATACGCAGTATTTT. This codes for CASSKQRDTQYF.

The chain combines TRBV5-6 with TRBJ1-1; weak D call: TRBD1 (5 bases). Germline CDR1 and CDR2: SGHDT and YYEEEE. This CDR3 comprises 14 residues. V lost 4 bases, J lost 1 base, and 11 bases lay in between. CDR3 bases: TGTGCCAGCAGCCTATACAGGACGAACACTGAAGCTTTCTTT. It is translated as CASSLYRTNTEAFF.

This clone turned up a few times. CDR3 nucleotides: TGTGCCACGGGGCCAGGGGGCTCCTACGAGCAGTACGTC. Translation: CATGPGGSYEQYV. This chain links TRBV10-3 with TRBJ2-7; TRBD1 aligns across 7 bases. The CDR3 is 13 residues long. Per germline, CDR1 ENHRY and CDR2 SYGVKD. V was pared by 10 bases and J by 0 bases, with 6 bases of the junction left unmatched.

With respect to this clone: A read error may produce the germline difference seen at one junction end. DNA for the CDR3: TGTGCCAGCAGACTCGGGACTAGCGGTGGGACAGATACGCAGTATTTT. Its translation: CASRLGTSGGTDTQYF. The chain is built from TRBV5-1 and TRBJ2-3, with 11 bases identical to TRBD2. The CDR3 runs to 16 residues. Germline values: CDR1 SGHRS, CDR2 YFSETQ.

The rearrangement joins TRBV7-9 to TRBJ1-1; D unresolved. Trimming shortened V by 4 bases and J by 1 base, and 4 bases separated the two germline ends. This CDR3 has 12 amino acids. The germline gives CDR1 SEHNR, CDR2 FQNEAQ (reference sequence). The CDR3 nucleotides are TGTGCCAGCAGCTCCCGGAACACTGAAGCTTTCTTT. It encodes CASSSRNTEAFF.

The chain combines TRBV6-5 with TRBJ2-3; 8 nucleotides match TRBD2. CDR3 length equals 16 residues. Germline CDR1 reads MNHEY; CDR2 reads SVGAGI. Trimming at V came to 0 bases and at J to 4 bases, leaving 6 bases not matched to a gene. CDR3 in amino acids: CASSYSRGRRADTQYF. The DNA of the CDR3 is TGTGCCAGCAGTTACTCGCGCGGGAGGAGGGCAGATACGCAGTATTTT.

V and J are TRBV2 and TRBJ2-1, with D possibly matching TRBD2 (6 bases). The CDR3 has 14 amino acids. Germline V gene lookup returns CDR1 SNHLY and CDR2 FYNNEI. Trimming removed 1 base from V and 7 bases from J, with 11 bases in between. CDR3 bases: TGTGCCAGCAGTGAAGGGTATAGCGGTAATGAGCAGTTCTTC. Translated, it gives CASSEGYSGNEQFF.

The chain employs TRBV7-9 and TRBJ2-1; 8 bases align to TRBD2. This CDR3 has 16 amino acids. The trim removed 4 bases at V and 9 bases at J, leaving 14 bases unmatched. Germline CDR1 and CDR2: SEHNR and FQNEAQ (reference sequence). Here the CDR3 reads CASSWPTGTSLSEQFF. CDR3 in DNA: TGTGCCAGCAGCTGGCCAACCGGGACTAGTCTCAGTGAGCAGTTCTTC. Complete variable domain (other parts from reference TRBV7-9 and TRBJ2-1): DTGVSQNPRHKITKRGQNVTFRCDPISEHNRLYWYRQTLGQGPEFLTYFQNEAQLEKSRLLSDRFSAERPKGSFSTLEIQRTEQGDSAMYLCASSWPTGTSLSEQFFGPGTRLTVL.

The rearrangement links TRBV7-9 to TRBJ2-5; D unresolved. The germline V gene has CDR1 SEHNR and CDR2 FQNEAQ (reference sequence). This CDR3 has 12 residues. The V and J ends lost 2 bases and 3 bases respectively, with 4 bases between them. The CDR3 DNA is TGTGCCAGCAGCTTAAACAAAGAGACCCAGTACTTC. It is translated as CASSLNKETQYF.

This clone has more than one count but fewer than ten. The chain is built from TRBV4-2 and TRBJ2-4; D is possibly TRBD2 (6 bases). Trimming took off 0 bases at V and 8 bases at J, with 17 bases between the two ends. Germline assignment: CDR1 LGHNA and CDR2 YNFKEQ. This CDR3 spans 16 amino acids. As DNA, the CDR3 is TGTGCCAGCAGCCAAGATCGAGGGACTGGTGGGGACATTCAGTACTTC. Translating it yields CASSQDRGTGGDIQYF.

V gene TRBV30 combines with J gene TRBJ2-3; 13 positions match TRBD2. V shed 8 bases, J shed 2 bases, and the junction held 7 bases outside the gene matches. Germline CDR1 reads GTSNPN; CDR2 reads SVGIG (reference sequence). This CDR3 is built from 15 residues. CDR3 in amino acids: CARLGLAGNTDTQYF. CDR3 in DNA: TGTGCCAGATTGGGACTAGCGGGGAACACAGATACGCAGTATTTT.

With regard to this clone: The sample holds other DNA sequences that translate to the same CDR3. This chain uses TRBV19 with TRBJ1-6; D is ambiguous. Trimming pared 3 bases from V and 7 bases from J, leaving 10 bases between. This CDR3 comprises 14 residues. Germline V CDR1 and CDR2: LNHDA, SQIVND (reference sequence). For the CDR3, the DNA is TGTGCCAGTAGTATTGGACTGCCAAATTCACCCCTCCACTTT. Translated, it gives CASSIGLPNSPLHF.

The table lists this clone with a few counts. The chain joins TRBV30 to TRBJ2-2; the D gene is possibly TRBD2 (6 bases). This CDR3 has 16 amino acids. The germline gives CDR1 GTSNPN, CDR2 SVGIG (reference sequence). V lost 0 bases to trimming and J lost 3 bases, with 14 bases between them. The CDR3 nucleotides are TGTGCCTGGAGTGTCCCCCGGCGGGGTGACACCGGGGAGCTGTTTTTT. It is translated as CAWSVPRRGDTGELFF.

A single count supports this clone. The rearrangement links TRBV14 to TRBJ1-1, with 7 bases lining up with TRBD1. This CDR3 comprises 16 residues. The junction had 8 bases not matched to a gene; V was cut back by 0 bases and J by 4 bases. CDR1 is SGHDN and CDR2 is FVKESK in the germline V gene. CDR3 DNA: TGTGCCAGCAGCCAAGATTTAGGACAGGTGGGCACTGAAGCTTTCTTT. Encoded protein: CASSQDLGQVGTEAFF.

The J gene is TRBJ2-1, the V gene TRBV6-5, with 7 bases lining up with TRBD1. Germline loops: CDR1 MNHEY, CDR2 SVGAGI. V was clipped by 6 bases and J by 0 bases; unmatched bases: 5. The CDR3 has 15 residues. CDR3 sequence: CASRLGTVSYNEQFF. The CDR3 DNA reads TGTGCCAGCAGGCTCGGGACAGTCTCCTACAATGAGCAGTTCTTC.

The chain joins TRBV27 to TRBJ2-1; TRBD2 might be the D (5 bases). Trimming stripped 6 bases from V and 8 bases from J, with 11 bases between. The V gene's germline CDR1 is MNHEY and CDR2 SMNVEV (reference sequence). The CDR3 runs 12 residues. The CDR3 region is CASRLVGHEQFF. Here the CDR3 DNA reads TGTGCCAGCAGACTAGTGGGCCATGAGCAGTTCTTC.

The chain recombines TRBV4-1 with TRBJ1-5; D gene uncertain. From germline, CDR1 is MGHRA and CDR2 YSYEKL. CDR3 length equals 16 residues. Deletions cut 3 bases from V and 6 bases from J, with 18 bases between. Here the CDR3 DNA reads TGCGCCAGCAGCCACGAGGCCGGAGGGTGGGGTCAGCCCCAGCATTTT. It encodes CASSHEAGGWGQPQHF.

The DNA of the CDR3 is TGTGCCAGCAGCTCACAGCCGGGACAGGGAAATAATGAGCAGTTCTTC. Translating it yields CASSSQPGQGNNEQFF. This rearrangement joins TRBV7-6 to TRBJ2-1; 9 bases fit TRBD1. Per germline, CDR1 SGHVS and CDR2 FNYEAQ. V gave up 4 bases and J gave up 7 bases; unmatched junction bases: 11. The CDR3 consists of 16 residues.

This clone occurred a few times. This sequence joins TRBV5-1 and TRBJ2-1; 8 positions match TRBD2. V lost 3 bases and J lost 4; bases outside the gene matches: 9. Looked up from germline, CDR1 is SGHRS and CDR2 is YFSETQ. The CDR3 spans 16 residues. The DNA for the CDR3 is TGCGCCAGCAGCTGGGGATGGCGGGGGGAATACAATGAGCAGTTCTTC. This gives the protein CASSWGWRGEYNEQFF.